The 25 T cell receptor beta chains below all came from one sample that was sequenced in a study of PD-1 blockade in classical Hodgkin lymphoma. The sample's time point: cycle 4 day 1 (C4D1), after less than 7 weeks of nivolumab. Patients all relapsed after autologous stem cell transplantation, and there was variation in brentuximab vedotin exposure. The protocol was immunoSEQ multiplex PCR, while the TCRdb copy is restricted to in-frame clones and leaves out a portion. The sample shows 50,000 or so clones, 65% to 80% of them seen only once. Sample: peripheral blood mononuclear cells (PBMCs), taken before the fourth cycle of nivolumab. These receptors came from a human donor with classical Hodgkin lymphoma.

The chain carries TRBV14 and TRBJ2-6; D is undetermined. Trimming cost V 7 bases and J 4 bases, with 8 bases left between them. This CDR3 comprises 13 residues. Germline-derived CDR1 and CDR2 are SGHDN and FVKESK. The DNA for the CDR3 is TGTGCCAGCAAAGCCACCGGGGCCAACGTCCTGACTTTC. This encodes CASKATGANVLTF.

The chain couples TRBV5-4 to TRBJ2-2; the match to TRBD2 covers 7 bases. Unmatched junction bases numbered 13, after V lost 4 bases and J lost 7 bases. Germline lookup yields CDR1 SGHNT and CDR2 YYREEE (reference sequence). The CDR3 contains 16 residues. This CDR3 reads CASSRGGRGSGGELFF. CDR3 bases: TGTGCCAGCAGCCGGGGCGGGCGCGGGAGTGGCGGGGAGCTGTTTTTT.

The V gene is TRBV7-9, the J gene TRBJ1-4; tentatively, D is TRBD1 (6 bases). V was shortened by 5 bases and J by 8 bases, with 18 bases between the two germline ends. The CDR3 sequence is 15 residues long. Germline loops: CDR1 SEHNR, CDR2 FQNEAQ (reference sequence). This chain's CDR3 is CASSRVGGLKEKLFF. In nucleotides, the CDR3 is TGTGCCAGCAGCAGGGTTGGGGGGCTGAAGGAAAAACTGTTTTTT.

The chain links TRBV5-1 to TRBJ2-5, with a tentative D call TRBD1 (6 bases). Germline CDR1 SGHRS, CDR2 YFSETQ. The CDR3 has 14 amino acids. V was cut by 0 bases and J by 4 bases, with 10 bases left in between. Here the CDR3 reads CASSLGQGLETQYF. In DNA, the CDR3 is TGCGCCAGCAGCTTGGGGCAGGGGCTAGAGACCCAGTACTTC.

The gene calls are TRBV29-1 and TRBJ1-2; weak D call: TRBD1 (5 bases). The CDR3 spans 14 residues. Per the germline V gene, CDR1 is SQVTM and CDR2 is ANQGSEA. V was trimmed by 3 bases and J by 5 bases, leaving 16 bases between them. The CDR3 region is CSVEPGRARYGYTF. The CDR3 DNA reads TGCAGCGTTGAGCCAGGGAGGGCTAGATATGGCTACACCTTC.

The genes are TRBV28 and TRBJ2-5; possible D gene TRBD1, 5 bases. V was shortened by 3 bases and J by 5 bases, with 13 bases between the two germline ends. Germline V gene sequence: CDR1 MDHEN, CDR2 SYDVKM. The CDR3 totals 14 residues. The CDR3 region has the DNA TGTGCCAGCAGTTTGGTCAGGGAAAAGGAGACCCAGTACTTC. It translates to CASSLVREKETQYF.

In its sample, this clone was seen a few times. This chain uses TRBV19 with TRBJ1-2, with D unclear. Germline V gene data show CDR1 as LNHDA and CDR2 as SQIVND (reference sequence). The CDR3 contains 14 residues. Deletions cut 1 base from V and 4 bases from J, with 10 bases between. The CDR3 DNA reads as TGTGCCAGTAGTATAGTAGGGTTGGGCTATGGCTACACCTTC. It encodes CASSIVGLGYGYTF.

The chain joins TRBV13 to TRBJ2-5; the D is unclear. Gene TRBJ2-7 matches the end of the DNA better, so the J call may be wrong. The germline gives CDR1 PRHDT, CDR2 FYEKMQ (reference sequence). This CDR3 spans 13 amino acids. The CDR3: CASSLAFSYEQYF. The CDR3 bases are TGTGCCAGCAGCTTAGCCTTCTCCTACGAGCAGTACTTC.

The chain carries TRBV7-3 and TRBJ2-5; no reliable D call. V lost 4 bases, J lost 5 bases, and 11 bases lay in between. The CDR3 runs 13 residues. CDR1 and CDR2 (germline): SGHTA, FQGTGA. The DNA for the CDR3 is TGTGCCAGCAGCTATGGGGTTGGGGAGACCCAGTACTTC. Residues: CASSYGVGETQYF.

The chain uses TRBV28 and TRBJ1-2; 8 nucleotides agree with TRBD1. Germline lookup yields CDR1 MDHEN and CDR2 SYDVKM. CDR3 length equals 15 residues. J lost 5 bases, V lost 5 bases, and 10 bases had no gene match. CDR3 DNA: TGTGCCAGCAGTGTCCCAGGCCAGGGGGCATATGGCTACACCTTC. Protein: CASSVPGQGAYGYTF.

The chain uses TRBV19 and TRBJ1-2; no firm D call. This CDR3 spans 11 amino acids. Trimming pared 6 bases from V and 0 bases from J, leaving 2 bases between. Germline CDR1 is LNHDA and CDR2 is SQIVND (reference sequence). CDR3: CASSPNYGYTF. The CDR3 region has the DNA TGTGCCAGTAGCCCTAACTATGGCTACACCTTC. The full variable domain, its missing parts supplied by reference TRBV19 and TRBJ1-2, is DGGITQSPKYLFRKEGQNVTLSCEQNLNHDAMYWYRQDPGQGLRLIYYSQIVNDFQKGDIAEGYSVSREKKESFPLTVTSAQKNPTAFYLCASSPNYGYTFGSGTRLTVV.

V gene TRBV18 combines with J gene TRBJ2-2; D may be TRBD2 (5 bases). Trimming removed 3 bases from V and 5 bases from J, with 19 bases in between. This CDR3 has 17 amino acids. Per the germline V gene, CDR1 is KGHSH and CDR2 is LQKENI. Written as DNA, the CDR3 is TGTGCCAGCTCACCCGCTCCGGGATATGGAAGGACCGGGGAGCTGTTTTTT. This sequence encodes CASSPAPGYGRTGELFF. The full variable domain, completed using reference TRBV18 and TRBJ2-2, is NAGVMQNPRHLVRRRGQEARLRCSPMKGHSHVYWYRQLPEEGLKFMVYLQKENIIDESGMPKERFSAEFPKEGPSILRIQQVVRGDSAAYFCASSPAPGYGRTGELFFGEGSRLTVL.

This chain connects TRBV21-1 to TRBJ2-4; the tabulated D call, TRBD2, remains unverified against the DNA. TRBV21-1 is described as a pseudogene. The CDR3 extends over 15 amino acids. CDR3 loop: CASNLEGLAKNIQYF. DNA for the CDR3: TGTGCCAGCAACCTAGAGGGATTAGCCAAAAACATTCAGTACTTC.

The chain uses TRBV5-1 and TRBJ2-2; the match to TRBD2 covers 8 bases. Germline CDR1 and CDR2: SGHRS and YFSETQ. The CDR3 is 16 amino acids. The ends lost 1 base at V and 3 bases at J; junction bases unmatched: 5. Here the CDR3 reads CASSLIGRADTGELFF. DNA for the CDR3: TGCGCCAGCAGCTTGATCGGGAGGGCGGACACCGGGGAGCTGTTTTTT.

This clone turned up a few times. In the same sample, other DNA sequences code for this CDR3. The chain is built from TRBV29-1 and TRBJ1-1; D uncertain. Germline loops: CDR1 SQVTM, CDR2 ANQGSEA. The CDR3 is 11 amino acids. Trimming took 4 bases from V and 3 from J, leaving 6 bases between them. CDR3 sequence: CSVGGYTEAFF. DNA of the CDR3: TGCAGCGTTGGTGGGTACACTGAAGCTTTCTTT. Complete variable domain (other parts from reference TRBV29-1 and TRBJ1-1): SAVISQKPSRDICQRGTSLTIQCQVDSQVTMMFWYRQQPGQSLTLIATANQGSEATYESGFVIDKFPISRPNLTFSTLTVSNMSPEDSSIYLCSVGGYTEAFFGQGTRLTVV.

This rearrangement joins TRBV9 to TRBJ1-1; D is possibly TRBD1 (6 bases). Germline CDR1 reads SGDLS; CDR2 reads YYNGEE. Trimming removed 3 bases at V and 2 bases at J, with 11 bases between. The CDR3 is 14 residues long. The CDR3 nucleotides are TGTGCCAGCAGCGCCCCAGGGGCTAACACTGAAGCTTTCTTT. It is translated as CASSAPGANTEAFF.

The chain uses TRBV19 and TRBJ2-3, with TRBD2 matching over 9 bases. The CDR3 consists of 15 residues. Trimming took 4 bases from V and 0 from J; bases not matched to a gene: 2. Germline V CDR1 and CDR2: LNHDA, SQIVND (reference sequence). CDR3: CASSTGLASTDTQYF. The DNA for the CDR3 is TGTGCCAGTAGTACCGGACTAGCGAGCACAGATACGCAGTATTTT.

This clone was picked up a small number of times. V is TRBV28 and J is TRBJ2-1; D is uncertain. CDR3 length: 13 residues. V was trimmed by 3 bases and J by 10 bases, leaving 13 bases between them. Germline V gene lookup returns CDR1 MDHEN and CDR2 SYDVKM. The CDR3 is CASSFSTAGEQFF. The CDR3 DNA reads TGTGCCAGCAGTTTTAGTACGGCAGGCGAGCAGTTCTTC.

This chain joins TRBV19 and TRBJ2-6; 8 positions match TRBD1. J lost 0 bases, V lost 5 bases, and 6 bases had no gene match. Germline-derived CDR1 and CDR2 are LNHDA and SQIVND (reference sequence). The CDR3 totals 17 residues. CDR3: CASSSGQGDSGANVLTF. The CDR3 DNA follows: TGTGCCAGTAGTTCCGGACAGGGCGACTCTGGGGCCAACGTCCTGACTTTC.

The chain couples TRBV2 to TRBJ2-2, with D maybe TRBD2 (5 bases). V was shortened by 7 bases and J by 7 bases, with 13 bases between the two germline ends. Germline V gene sequence: CDR1 SNHLY, CDR2 FYNNEI. The CDR3 runs 13 residues. The CDR3: CASTSAGFGELFF. The CDR3, as DNA: TGTGCCAGCACATCGGCGGGTTTCGGGGAGCTGTTTTTT.

The CDR3: CAIKTGDKNGYTF. The CDR3 nucleotides are TGTGCCATCAAGACAGGAGATAAGAATGGCTACACCTTC. The chain combines TRBV10-3 with TRBJ1-2, with D possibly TRBD1 on 6 matching bases. The V end lost 7 bases, the J end lost 6 bases, and 15 bases lay between the germline ends. The germline CDR1 and CDR2 sequences are ENHRY and SYGVKD. This CDR3 is built from 13 residues.

This clone was detected a few times. The V gene is TRBV29-1, the J gene TRBJ2-4; tentative D call: TRBD2 (6 bases). The V gene's germline CDR1 is SQVTM and CDR2 ANQGSEA. Trimming took 7 bases from V and 3 from J, leaving 13 bases between them. The CDR3 is made up of 13 amino acids. The CDR3, as DNA: TGCAGCGCCAGACTAGGGGACAAAAACATTCAGTACTTC. Its translation: CSARLGDKNIQYF.

In this sample, this clone turned up once. V and J are TRBV11-2 and TRBJ2-3, with 7 bases lining up with TRBD2. V lost 2 bases, J lost 2 bases, and 16 bases stayed unmatched. The CDR3 is made up of 19 amino acids. Germline loops: CDR1 SGHAT, CDR2 FQNNGV. CDR3: CASSLFQGGRAIVTDTQYF. The CDR3 nucleotides read TGTGCCAGCAGCTTATTTCAAGGTGGGAGGGCCATTGTCACAGATACGCAGTATTTT.

V and J are TRBV4-3 and TRBJ1-5; no clear D. The germline gives CDR1 LGHNA, CDR2 YSLEER. V was trimmed by 0 bases and J by 4 bases, leaving 7 bases between them. This CDR3 region has 14 residues. This CDR3 reads CASSQDRLNQPQHF. The CDR3, as DNA: TGCGCCAGCAGCCAAGATCGCTTAAATCAGCCCCAGCATTTT.

This clone occurred a few times. V usage is TRBV7-9 and J usage is TRBJ1-4; no firm D call. Germline CDR1 reads SEHNR; CDR2 reads FQNEAQ (reference sequence). Trimming removed 0 bases from V and 8 bases from J, with 13 bases in between. The CDR3 length is 15 residues. As DNA, the CDR3 is TGTGCCAGCAGCTTAGCTGGCACCAACTGGGAAAAACTGTTTTTT. It specifies CASSLAGTNWEKLFF.